This TCR beta chain came from a study of cytomegalovirus exposure and HLA in healthy donors. 13 Jbeta primers and 60 Vbeta primers were used for the PCR. Libraries were prepared by immunoSEQ multiplex PCR; TCRdb keeps only in-frame clonotypes and omits some of them. The sample contains 70,000 to 95,000 clones, 62% of which appear only once. Between the trimmed V and J ends, which lost 7 bases and 7 bases, there was a span of 14 bases. Per the germline V gene, CDR1 is ENHRY and CDR2 is SYGVKD. The CDR3 has 13 residues. This sequence originates from a woman in her twenties or thirties in good health and CMV-seropositive. The chain carries TRBV10-3 and TRBJ1-5; D not certain. The specimen sequenced was PBMCs. CDR3 in amino acids: CAINAQYGQPQHF. The CDR3 nucleotides read TGTGCCATCAATGCGCAGTACGGGCAGCCCCAGCATTTT.